This record looks at one T cell receptor (beta chain) sequence and its context. Its binding antigen is unknown. No base-level quality is on record; no much larger clone is a single base apart. For TCR beta sequencing, blood samples came from the related transplant donors. Nuclei Lysis Solution was used to extract genomic DNA from fresh or cryopreserved unfractionated peripheral blood mononuclear cells. The immunoSEQ assay, a bias-controlled multiplex PCR with V- and J-specific primers, was used to amplify TCR beta CDR3 regions from genomic DNA. In a second PCR step, the CDR3 amplicons were tagged with a proprietary barcode plus Illumina adapter sequences. An Illumina MiSeq instrument was used for sequencing of the CDR3 libraries. As for the authors' bioinformatics: immunoSEQ Analyzer 3.0 was used for export and quality control, with R Bioconductor and Immunarch used for downstream analyses. Only productive rearrangements in the normalized downsampled data set were used to calculate repertoire metrics. In the normalized cohort, a clonotype counted as pathologically expanded if the clonotype was larger than 5 templates. The Inverse Simpson Index served as the measure of repertoire diversity. CMV-specificity analyses were carried out on the non-normalized data set to capture all clonotypes. The source is immuneACCESS, and TCRdb retained only in-frame sequences with V and J called. Part of the clones is not carried over; for the studies checked, unresolved V genes explain less than half of this, and the remainder is unexplained. V, J and clone size are those of that table, while D and trimming were read from the DNA. In all, the sample holds more than 65,000 clones, and 94% of those were seen once. Around 1.6% of the sample lies in the top ten.

The sample is drawn from a study of T cell clonotyping in hematopoietic cell transplantation (dated by TCRdb to the early 2020s). Describing the broader study: A total of roughly 150 blood samples were collected in the study from 35 to 45 consecutive transplant recipients and their related donors. Recruitment of patients was conducted between 2015 and January 2017, and follow-up was continued until late 2020 or death.

The research as a whole found: A decrease in recipient TCR diversity was observed after transplant, and a progressive increase in pathologically expanded clonotypes was seen from day 30 to day 180. Overlap with donor repertoires was found for only a small fraction of recipient repertoires, with over 95% found to appear de novo at the given depth. The sample size was limited, and CD4 and CD8 repertoire contributions could not be separated because cells were not sorted. Donor and pretransplant recipient Inverse Simpson Index values predicted broader posttransplant TCR repertoire diversity.

Specimen: peripheral blood mononuclear cells. This receptor was taken from a man over 45 in good health. Some clones in this sample may be carry-over from other donors' samples.

The encoded CDR3 is CASSLGRVSGLGRDEQFF. The DNA reads TGTGCCAGCAGCTTAGGAAGGGTTTCTGGACTCGGGAGGGATGAGCAGTTCTTC. The chain links TRBV11-2 with TRBJ2-1, with 8 central nucleotides matching TRBD2. Measured from the cysteine to the phenylalanine, the CDR3 is 18 residues long. This entry keeps only the CDR3 DNA: 54 bases, framed from base 1. In the germline V gene, CDR1 corresponds to SGHAT and CDR2 to FQNNGV. Ends trimmed: V by 1 base, J by 8 bases; bases unmatched to a gene: 16.